The clone carrying this T cell receptor (beta chain) has only a few counts. Antigen: not known. CDR3 size: 15 residues. V was cut by 3 bases and J by 4 bases, with 10 bases left in between. Germline CDR1 reads SGHVS; CDR2 reads FQNEAQ. Based on CD45RO/CCR7/CD25/CD127/CD95/CD27, CD4+ regulatory, stem cell-like memory, naive and central memory cells were sorted. The authors reverse transcribed all of the isolated RNA, so sequencing captured expressed TCRB transcripts. Produced via immunoSEQ multiplex PCR; TCRdb's table is partial and in-frame only. The profile covers around 140,000 clones, with roughly 10% appearing a single time and approximately 0.7% taken by the ten largest. These data originate in a study of beta chain features in type 1 diabetes. Study-level findings and limits: Within the patient group, naive, central memory and Treg TCRB repertoires appeared more similar to each other than within healthy donors. Shortening of TCRB CDR3s, moderate but significant, appeared in all four CD4+ subsets of Type 1 diabetes patients.

The sample was central memory CD4+ T cells from blood. The source is a man aged 30 to 39 with type 1 diabetes. The rearrangement uses TRBV7-8 and TRBJ1-6; unclear D gene. The CDR3 protein is CASSFKTAYNSPLHF. CDR3 sequence (DNA): TGTGCCAGCAGCTTTAAAACAGCATATAATTCACCCCTCCACTTT.